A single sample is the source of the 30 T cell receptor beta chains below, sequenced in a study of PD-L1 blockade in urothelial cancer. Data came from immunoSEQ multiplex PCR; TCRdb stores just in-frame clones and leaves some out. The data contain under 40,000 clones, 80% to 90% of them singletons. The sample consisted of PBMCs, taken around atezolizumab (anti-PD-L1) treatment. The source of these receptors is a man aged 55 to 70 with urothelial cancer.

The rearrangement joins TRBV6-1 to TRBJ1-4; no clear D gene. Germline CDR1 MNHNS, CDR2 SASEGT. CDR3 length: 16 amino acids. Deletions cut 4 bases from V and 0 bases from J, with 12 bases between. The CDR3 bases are TGTGCCAGCAGTGGGGCGGGCTTAGCAACTAATGAAAAACTGTTTTTT. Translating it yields CASSGAGLATNEKLFF.

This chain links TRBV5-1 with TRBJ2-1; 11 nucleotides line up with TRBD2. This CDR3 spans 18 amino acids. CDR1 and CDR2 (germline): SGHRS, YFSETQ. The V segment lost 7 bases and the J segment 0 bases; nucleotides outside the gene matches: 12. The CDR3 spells CASGARLAGRSSYNEQFF. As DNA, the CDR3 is TGCGCCAGCGGGGCGAGACTAGCGGGAAGGAGCTCCTACAATGAGCAGTTCTTC. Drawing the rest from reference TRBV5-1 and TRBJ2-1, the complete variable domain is KAGVTQTPRYLIKTRGQQVTLSCSPISGHRSVSWYQQTPGQGLQFLFEYFSETQRNKGNFPGRFSGRQFSNSRSEMNVSTLELGDSALYLCASGARLAGRSSYNEQFFGPGTRLTVL.

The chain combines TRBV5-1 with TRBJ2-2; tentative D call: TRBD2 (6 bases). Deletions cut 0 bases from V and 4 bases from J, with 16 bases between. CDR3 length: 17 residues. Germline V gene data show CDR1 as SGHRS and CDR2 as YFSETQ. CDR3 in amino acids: CASSLASYGTGTGELFF. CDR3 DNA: TGCGCCAGCAGCTTGGCCTCATACGGGACTGGCACCGGGGAGCTGTTTTTT.

The CDR3 sequence is CASSYSAGGYEQYF. Here the CDR3 DNA reads TGTGCCAGCAGTTACTCTGCGGGTGGCTACGAGCAGTACTTC. The chain uses TRBV6-5 and TRBJ2-7; TRBD2 is a possible D gene (5 bases). The CDR3 has 14 residues. The germline CDR1 and CDR2 sequences are MNHEY and SVGAGI. V lost 0 bases, J lost 3 bases, and 9 bases lay in between.

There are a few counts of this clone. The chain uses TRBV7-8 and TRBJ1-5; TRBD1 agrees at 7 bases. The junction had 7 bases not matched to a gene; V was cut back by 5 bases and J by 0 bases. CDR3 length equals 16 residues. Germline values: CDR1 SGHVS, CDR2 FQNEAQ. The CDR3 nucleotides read TGTGCCAGCAGCCTCCGGACAGGCTATAGCAATCAGCCCCAGCATTTT. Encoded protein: CASSLRTGYSNQPQHF.

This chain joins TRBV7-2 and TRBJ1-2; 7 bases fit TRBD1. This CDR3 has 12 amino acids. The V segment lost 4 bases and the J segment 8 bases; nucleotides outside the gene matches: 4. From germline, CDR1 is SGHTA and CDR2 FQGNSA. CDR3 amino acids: CASSSNRGGYTF. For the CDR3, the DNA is TGTGCCAGCAGCTCAAACAGGGGAGGCTACACCTTC.

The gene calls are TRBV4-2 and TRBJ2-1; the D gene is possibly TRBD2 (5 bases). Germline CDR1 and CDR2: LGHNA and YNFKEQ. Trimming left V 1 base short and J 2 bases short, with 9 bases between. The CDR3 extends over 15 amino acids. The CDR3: CASSQAAVTYNEQFF. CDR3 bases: TGTGCCAGCAGCCAAGCAGCGGTGACCTACAATGAGCAGTTCTTC.

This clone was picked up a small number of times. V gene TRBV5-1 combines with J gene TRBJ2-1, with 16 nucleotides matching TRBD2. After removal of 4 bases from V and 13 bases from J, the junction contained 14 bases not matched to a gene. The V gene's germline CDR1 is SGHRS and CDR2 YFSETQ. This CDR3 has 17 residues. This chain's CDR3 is CASSPGLAGGDPQRQFF. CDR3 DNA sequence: TGCGCCAGCAGCCCGGGACTAGCGGGAGGGGATCCCCAGAGACAGTTCTTC.

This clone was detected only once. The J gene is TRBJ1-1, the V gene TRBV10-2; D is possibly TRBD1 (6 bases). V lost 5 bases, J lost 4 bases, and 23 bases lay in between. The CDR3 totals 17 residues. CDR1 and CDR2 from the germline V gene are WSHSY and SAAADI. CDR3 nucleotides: TGCGCCAGCAGTAAACAGGGTAGAGGACTGTCGGGCACTGAAGCTTTCTTT. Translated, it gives CASSKQGRGLSGTEAFF.

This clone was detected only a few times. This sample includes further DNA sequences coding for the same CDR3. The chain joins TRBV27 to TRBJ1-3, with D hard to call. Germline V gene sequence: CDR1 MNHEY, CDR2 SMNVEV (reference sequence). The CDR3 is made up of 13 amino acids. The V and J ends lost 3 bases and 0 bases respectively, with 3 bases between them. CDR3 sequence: CASSFRSGNTIYF. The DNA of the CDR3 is TGTGCCAGCAGTTTCCGCTCTGGAAACACCATATATTTT.

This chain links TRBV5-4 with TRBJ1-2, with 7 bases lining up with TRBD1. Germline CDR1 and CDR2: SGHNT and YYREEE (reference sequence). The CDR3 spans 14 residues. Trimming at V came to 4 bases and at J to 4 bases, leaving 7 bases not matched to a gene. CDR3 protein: CASSPWDRSYGYTF. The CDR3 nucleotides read TGTGCCAGCAGCCCCTGGGACAGATCCTATGGCTACACCTTC. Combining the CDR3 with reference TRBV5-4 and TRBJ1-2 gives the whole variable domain ETGVTQSPTHLIKTRGQQVTLRCSSQSGHNTVSWYQQALGQGPQFIFQYYREEENGRGNFPPRFSGLQFPNYSSELNVNALELDDSALYLCASSPWDRSYGYTFGSGTRLTVV.

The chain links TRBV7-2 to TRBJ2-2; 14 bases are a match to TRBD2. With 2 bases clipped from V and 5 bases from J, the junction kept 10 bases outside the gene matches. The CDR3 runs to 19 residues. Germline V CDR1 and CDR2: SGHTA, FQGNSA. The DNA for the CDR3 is TGTGCCAGCAGCTTACAAGTCCGACTAGCGGGGGGGCCTACCGGGGAGCTGTTTTTT. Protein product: CASSLQVRLAGGPTGELFF. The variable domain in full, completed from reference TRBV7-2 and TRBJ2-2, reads GAGVSQSPSNKVTEKGKDVELRCDPISGHTALYWYRQSLGQGLEFLIYFQGNSAPDKSGLPSDRFSAERTGGSVSTLTIQRTQQEDSAVYLCASSLQVRLAGGPTGELFFGEGSRLTVL.

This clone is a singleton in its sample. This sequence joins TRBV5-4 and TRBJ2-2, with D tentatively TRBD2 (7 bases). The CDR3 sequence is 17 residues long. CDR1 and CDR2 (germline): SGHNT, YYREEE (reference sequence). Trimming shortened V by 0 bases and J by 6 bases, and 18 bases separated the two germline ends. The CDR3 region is CASSLGSRGGASGELFF. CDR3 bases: TGTGCCAGCAGCTTGGGGTCGAGGGGGGGCGCATCCGGGGAGCTGTTTTTT.

CDR3 DNA sequence: TGTGCCAGCAGTTACGGGCAGAGCTACGAGCAGTACTTC. Translating it yields CASSYGQSYEQYF. The chain couples TRBV6-5 to TRBJ2-7; no reliable D call. The germline gives CDR1 MNHEY, CDR2 SVGAGI. The CDR3 has 13 amino acids. Trimming took off 2 bases at V and 3 bases at J, with 8 bases between the two ends.

DNA for the CDR3: TGTGCCAGCAGCGTGAAGCGACAGGGGCCTCAGTATTTT. Protein product: CASSVKRQGPQYF. The chain is built from TRBV7-2 and TRBJ2-3; 8 nucleotides match TRBD1. This CDR3 comprises 13 residues. Germline V CDR1 and CDR2: SGHTA, FQGNSA. The ends lost 5 bases at V and 12 bases at J; junction bases unmatched: 10.

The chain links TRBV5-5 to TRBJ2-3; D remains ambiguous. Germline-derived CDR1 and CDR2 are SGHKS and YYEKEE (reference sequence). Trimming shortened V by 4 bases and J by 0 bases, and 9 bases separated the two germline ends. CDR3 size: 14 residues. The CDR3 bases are TGTGCCAGCAGCCGCAGCGCTAGCACAGATACGCAGTATTTT. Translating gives CASSRSASTDTQYF.

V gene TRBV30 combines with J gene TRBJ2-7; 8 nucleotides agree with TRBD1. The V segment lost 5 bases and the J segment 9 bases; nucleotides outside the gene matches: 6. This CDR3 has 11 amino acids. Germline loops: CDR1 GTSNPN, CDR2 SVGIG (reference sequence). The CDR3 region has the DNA TGTGCCTGGGGACAGGGCGTGGGGCAGTACTTC. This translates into CAWGQGVGQYF.

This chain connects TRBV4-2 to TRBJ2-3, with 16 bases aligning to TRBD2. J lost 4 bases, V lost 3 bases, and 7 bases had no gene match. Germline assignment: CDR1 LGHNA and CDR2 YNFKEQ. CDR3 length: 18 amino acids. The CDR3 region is CASSQGLAGGWHADTQYF. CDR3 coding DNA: TGTGCCAGCAGCCAGGGACTAGCGGGGGGGTGGCATGCAGATACGCAGTATTTT.

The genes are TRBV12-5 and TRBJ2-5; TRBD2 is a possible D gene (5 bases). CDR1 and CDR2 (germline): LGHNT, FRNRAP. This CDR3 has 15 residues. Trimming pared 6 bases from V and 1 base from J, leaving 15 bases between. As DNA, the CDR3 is TGTGCTAGTGGCCCATTCCGGGAATTCCAAGAGACCCAGTACTTC. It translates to CASGPFREFQETQYF.

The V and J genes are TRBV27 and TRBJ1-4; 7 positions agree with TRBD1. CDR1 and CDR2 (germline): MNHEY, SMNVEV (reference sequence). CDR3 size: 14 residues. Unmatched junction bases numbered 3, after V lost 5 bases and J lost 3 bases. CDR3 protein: CASSRQGSNEKLFF. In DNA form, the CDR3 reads TGTGCCAGCAGTCGACAGGGTTCTAATGAAAAACTGTTTTTT.

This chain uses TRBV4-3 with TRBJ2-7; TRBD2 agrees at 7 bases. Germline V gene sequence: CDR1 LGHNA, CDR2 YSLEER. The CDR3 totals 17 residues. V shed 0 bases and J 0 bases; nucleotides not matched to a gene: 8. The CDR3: CASSQEGEGLNSYEQYF. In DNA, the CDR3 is TGCGCCAGCAGCCAAGAAGGGGAGGGGTTGAACTCCTACGAGCAGTACTTC.

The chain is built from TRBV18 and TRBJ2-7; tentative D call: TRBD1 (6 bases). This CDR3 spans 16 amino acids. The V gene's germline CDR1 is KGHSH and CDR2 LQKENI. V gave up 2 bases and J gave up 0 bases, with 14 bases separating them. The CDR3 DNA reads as TGTGCCAGCTCACCAACAGGGCCTGGCCTCTCCTACGAGCAGTACTTC. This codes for CASSPTGPGLSYEQYF.

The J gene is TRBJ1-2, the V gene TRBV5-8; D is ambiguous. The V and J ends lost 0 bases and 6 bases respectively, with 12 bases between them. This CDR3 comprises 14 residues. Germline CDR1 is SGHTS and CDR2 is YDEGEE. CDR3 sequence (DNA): TGTGCCAGCAGCTTGGGACCCGTCCGGGATGGCTACACCTTC. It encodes CASSLGPVRDGYTF.

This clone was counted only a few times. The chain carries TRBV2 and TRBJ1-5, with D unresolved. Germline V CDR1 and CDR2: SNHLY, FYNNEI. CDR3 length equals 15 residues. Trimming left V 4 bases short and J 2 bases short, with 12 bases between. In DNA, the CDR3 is TGTGCCAGCAGTGTCGGCGGGGAGCGCAATCAGCCCCAGCATTTT. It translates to CASSVGGERNQPQHF.

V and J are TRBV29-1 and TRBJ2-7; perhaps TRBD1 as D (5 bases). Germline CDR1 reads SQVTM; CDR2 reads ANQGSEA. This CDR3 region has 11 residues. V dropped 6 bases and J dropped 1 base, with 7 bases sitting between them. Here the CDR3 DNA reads TGCAGCGTGGGGCCATCCTACGAGCAGTACTTC. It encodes CSVGPSYEQYF.

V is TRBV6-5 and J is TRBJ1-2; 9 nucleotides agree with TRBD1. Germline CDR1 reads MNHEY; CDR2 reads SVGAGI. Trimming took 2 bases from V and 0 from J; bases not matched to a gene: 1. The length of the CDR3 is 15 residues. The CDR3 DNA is TGTGCCAGCAGTTACCGACAGGGGGCTAACTATGGCTACACCTTC. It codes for CASSYRQGANYGYTF.

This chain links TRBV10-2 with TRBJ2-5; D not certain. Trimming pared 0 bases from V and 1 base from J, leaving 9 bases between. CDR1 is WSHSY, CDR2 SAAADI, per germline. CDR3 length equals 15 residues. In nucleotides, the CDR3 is TGCGCCAGCAGTGAGTCCTCCTGGCTCCAAGAGACCCAGTACTTC. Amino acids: CASSESSWLQETQYF.

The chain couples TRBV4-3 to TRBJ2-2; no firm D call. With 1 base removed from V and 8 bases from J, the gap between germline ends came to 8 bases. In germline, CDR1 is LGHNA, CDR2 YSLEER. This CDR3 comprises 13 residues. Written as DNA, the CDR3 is TGCGCCAGCAGCCAAGCGCCGGGTGGGGAGCTGTTTTTT. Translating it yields CASSQAPGGELFF.

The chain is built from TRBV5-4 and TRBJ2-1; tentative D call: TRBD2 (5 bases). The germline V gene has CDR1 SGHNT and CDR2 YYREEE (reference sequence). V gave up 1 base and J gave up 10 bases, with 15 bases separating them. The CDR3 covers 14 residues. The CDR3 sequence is CASSLTPDSPEQFF. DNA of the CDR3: TGTGCCAGCAGCTTGACCCCGGACTCCCCGGAGCAGTTCTTC.

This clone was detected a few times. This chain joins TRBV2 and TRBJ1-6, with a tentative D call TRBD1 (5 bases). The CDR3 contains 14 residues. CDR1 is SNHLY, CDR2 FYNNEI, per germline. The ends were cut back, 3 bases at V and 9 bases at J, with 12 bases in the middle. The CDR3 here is CASSDVGGISPLHF. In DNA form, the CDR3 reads TGTGCCAGCAGTGACGTTGGGGGGATTTCACCCCTCCACTTT.